This T cell receptor (beta chain) was identified during a study of cytomegalovirus exposure and HLA in healthy donors. Everyone who donated was a healthy bone marrow donor. This clone was detected once. Primers included in the PCR were 60 Vbeta and 13 Jbeta primers. Data came from immunoSEQ multiplex PCR; TCRdb stores just in-frame clones and leaves some out. In the table there are fewer than 150,000 clones, approximately 80% of which are singletons. With 6 bases clipped from V and 5 bases from J, the junction kept 1 base outside the gene matches. Germline V lookup: CDR1 SEHNR, CDR2 FQNEAQ (reference sequence). This CDR3 is 13 amino acids long.

The V gene is TRBV7-9, the J gene TRBJ1-5; TRBD1 agrees at 10 bases. The clonotype was recovered from a man in his fifties or sixties in good health and CMV-seronegative. Input material: PBMCs. CDR3 sequence: CASSGQGDQPQHF. The CDR3 DNA sequence: TGTGCCAGCAGTGGACAGGGGGATCAGCCCCAGCATTTT.